One T cell receptor (beta chain) is described in this entry. Its matching antigen is unknown. Clones were read by immunoSEQ multiplex PCR, and TCRdb kept only the in-frame ones, dropping some. The sample includes about 15,000 clones, roughly 78% of them seen just once. CDR3 length: 14 amino acids. The germline CDR1 and CDR2 sequences are MGHRA and YSYEKL. Trimming shortened V by 0 bases and J by 6 bases, and 9 bases separated the two germline ends. Unexposed donor CD4+ T cells date from 2011-2018, before the COVID-19 pandemic. Isolation of CD4+ T cells took place after less than 13 days in culture. This specimen comes from a study of CD4 T cells in relation to SARS-CoV-2 and coronaviruses.

The chain couples TRBV4-1 to TRBJ2-1; no reliable D call. This TCR derives from a human donor in good health. Material: CD4+ T cells from PBMCs, cultured in vitro. This chain's CDR3 is CASSQDLWGNEQFF. CDR3 in DNA: TGCGCCAGCAGCCAAGATCTGTGGGGCAATGAGCAGTTCTTC.